The clone carrying this T cell receptor (beta chain) showed up just once. The data belong to a study of cytomegalovirus exposure and HLA in healthy donors. PCR employed 60 Vbeta and 13 Jbeta primers. Profiled with immunoSEQ multiplex PCR; TCRdb holds only in-frame clones, not every one. The sample contains some 130,000 clones, 74% of which appear only once. This TCR derives from a woman between 50 and 59 years old in good health and CMV-seropositive. Sequencing was done on a sample of PBMCs.

The CDR3 DNA reads as TGTGCCAGCAGGCGGGAGACCCAGTACTTC. It is translated as CASRRETQYF. The genes are TRBV25-1 and TRBJ2-5; D gene ambiguous. CDR1 is MGHDK and CDR2 is SYGVNS in the germline V gene. There are 10 residues in the CDR3. Between the trimmed V and J ends, which lost 6 bases and 5 bases, there was a span of 4 bases.